The T cell receptor (beta chain) described here comes from a study of cytomegalovirus exposure and HLA in healthy donors. Study findings and constraints: TCR beta sequences reportedly predicted most subjects' HLA-A and HLA-B alleles accurately.

Notes on this clone: What it binds is not known.

The PCR had 60 Vbeta and 13 Jbeta primers. TCRdb keeps only in-frame clones here, not all; method: immunoSEQ multiplex PCR. Counted here are about 200,000 clones, roughly three quarters occurring once; the ten biggest clones make up around 1.7%. This CDR3 is 13 amino acids long. The ends were cut back, 0 bases at V and 4 bases at J, with 9 bases in the middle. Germline V gene lookup returns CDR1 GTSNPN and CDR2 SVGIG (reference sequence). This chain connects TRBV30 to TRBJ1-1, with unresolved D. The source is a man aged 45-65 years in good health and CMV-seronegative. Specimen: PBMCs. The CDR3 reads CAWSVRGSTEAFF. The CDR3 DNA follows: TGTGCCTGGAGTGTACGTGGGAGCACTGAAGCTTTCTTT. Combining the CDR3 with reference TRBV30 and TRBJ1-1 gives the whole variable domain SQTIHQWPATLVQPVGSPLSLECTVEGTSNPNLYWYRQAAGRGLQLLFYSVGIGQISSEVPQNLSASRPQDRQFILSSKKLLLSDSGFYLCAWSVRGSTEAFFGQGTRLTVV.